This record looks at one T cell receptor beta chain sequence and its context. There is no known antigen for this receptor. One base away there is no much larger clone; base qualities are not given. This specimen comes from a study of blood T cell repertoires in COVID-19 (dated by TCRdb to 2018 to 2021). Regarding the research as a whole: Collaborator samples came from the United States, Italy and Spain and covered acute and convalescent phases of COVID-19. The samples were drawn from two sources: the first 160 participants of the ongoing ImmuneRACE study, and 1,254 subjects contributed by 6 global collaborators. The repertoires were released in a freely available public database intended as a resource for research on the immune response to SARS-CoV-2. The prospective study material was composed of cDNA or gDNA derived from T cells, B-cell-depleted T cells, or PBMCs. Deeply sampled blood TCRbeta repertoires from subjects exposed to, actively infected with, or recovered from COVID-19 were included in the dataset. Nearly every sample came with metadata listing a de-identified subject ID, COVID-19 status, age in years and sex. Where available, HLA class I and class II types were taken from metadata supplied by the sample provider and were not determined by assay-based typing. General conclusions and limits of the study: How much clinical and demographic metadata was included differed by source and by participant, and the metadata was provided uncurated.

Based on the germline V gene, the CDR1 and CDR2 sequences are MGHDK and SYGVNS. The germline V end is reduced by 6 bases and the J end by 8 bases; junction bases left unmatched: 10. From cysteine to phenylalanine, the CDR3 is 14 amino acids long. Only the CDR3 DNA is retained, 42 bases long and in frame from the first base. TCRbeta CDR3 regions were amplified from genomic DNA using the immunoSEQ Assay, a bias-controlled multiplex PCR. Concerning the study's data processing: Nucleated cell counts per sample were estimated from amplification of reference gene primers within the assay. Sequence reads were collapsed and filtered to measure the absolute abundance of every unique TCRbeta CDR3 rearrangement. For each sample, productive Simpson clonality was calculated as the square root of Simpson's diversity index across productive rearrangements. This immuneACCESS table, as held by TCRdb, lists in-frame sequences with V and J called but not all clones. Of the missing ones, under half trace to an unresolved V gene in checked studies; the others have no known cause. Clone size and the V and J calls come from that table; the DNA yielded D and trimming. Recorded for this sample are roughly 130,000 clones; 88% of them occurred a single time. The top ten hold 2.5% of the sample.

One collaborating source in Seattle enrolled patients while the patients were actively infected and followed the patients over time throughout the course of disease. Each collaborating institution followed its own protocols to collect whole blood in K2EDTA tubes. For TCRbeta analysis, collaborator samples were shipped as frozen whole blood, as isolated PBMCs, or as DNA extracted from either sample type. The sequencing sample was made of peripheral blood. This TCR derives from a human donor with COVID-19, enrolled during active disease. The donor label of this sample is uncertain. The chain couples TRBV25-1 to TRBJ2-1; TRBD2 agrees with 7 junctional bases. In nucleotide form, the sequence is TGTGCCAGCAGATCAATCAGCGGGGTCGATGAGCAGTTCTTC. This yields the protein CASRSISGVDEQFF.